Below, 25 T cell receptor beta chains from the same sample are listed, as sequenced in a study of human T cells and chemical hapten exposure. Time point specified: patch test 1, 2 weeks after DPC sensitization. The treatment here: therapeutic diphenylcyclopropenone sensitization with weekly scalp DPC. TCRdb reprocessed the RACE reads via MiXCR and lists one record per CDR3 protein. The sample holds 180,000 or so distinct CDR3 sequences, around 22% seen once. Sequences were derived from whole blood, sampled in connection with sensitization to the hapten diphenylcyclopropenone (DPC). The source is a woman aged 50 to 65 with alopecia areata. Some clones in this sample may be carry-over from other donors' samples.

There are a few counts of this clonotype. The chain couples TRBV6-5 to TRBJ1-1, with 9 bases fitting TRBD1. The ends lost 0 bases at V and 2 bases at J; junction bases unmatched: 4. There are 16 residues in the CDR3. Germline values: CDR1 MNHEY, CDR2 SVGAGI. The CDR3 DNA sequence: TGTGCCAGCAGTTACTCGGGACAGGGACCAAACACTGAAGCTTTCTTT. Protein: CASSYSGQGPNTEAFF.

V gene TRBV2 combines with J gene TRBJ1-1; 8 bases are shared with TRBD1. Germline loops: CDR1 SNHLY, CDR2 FYNNEI. This CDR3 contains 13 residues. V dropped 7 bases and J dropped 10; count of bases not matched to a gene: 11. The DNA for the CDR3 is TGTGCCAGCATCTTGGACAGGGAGGAGGTAGCTTTCTTT. Its protein product is CASILDREEVAFF.

This clonotype was counted only a few times. CDR3 region: CASRLAGVDNEQFF. As DNA, the CDR3 is TGTGCCAGCAGACTAGCGGGGGTTGACAATGAGCAGTTCTTC. The chain uses TRBV2 and TRBJ2-1; 11 bases are shared with TRBD2. The CDR3 spans 14 residues. The J segment lost 5 bases and the V segment lost 6 bases, leaving 3 bases of the junction unmatched. CDR1 and CDR2 from the germline V gene are SNHLY and FYNNEI.

This clonotype was recorded a few times. This chain uses TRBV7-9 with TRBJ1-2; D not certain. Trimming took off 0 bases at V and 4 bases at J, with 9 bases between the two ends. Germline lookup yields CDR1 SEHNR and CDR2 FQNEAQ (reference sequence). This CDR3 is 14 amino acids long. This CDR3 is CASSLAAGSYGYTF. CDR3 nucleotide sequence: TGTGCCAGCAGCTTAGCGGCGGGGAGCTATGGCTACACCTTC.

This clonotype was detected only once. This chain connects TRBV20-1 to TRBJ1-1; TRBD1 matches 9 bases. Per germline, CDR1 DFQATT and CDR2 SNEGSKA (reference sequence). There are 21 residues in the CDR3. V was clipped by 0 bases and J by 3 bases; unmatched bases: 23. The CDR3: CSARDLSPRTGVFSFDTEAFF. In DNA, the CDR3 is TGCAGTGCTAGAGATCTGTCCCCCCGGACAGGGGTTTTTTCTTTCGACACTGAAGCTTTCTTT.

This clonotype turned up a few times. The genes are TRBV4-2 and TRBJ2-2; a weak D match, TRBD2 (6 bases). V gave up 3 bases and J gave up 1 base, with 18 bases separating them. There are 18 residues in the CDR3. Germline V gene data show CDR1 as LGHNA and CDR2 as YNFKEQ. The CDR3 protein is CASSHSLGGRQNTGELFF. CDR3 nucleotide sequence: TGTGCCAGCAGCCACTCCCTGGGTGGGAGGCAGAACACCGGGGAGCTGTTTTTT.

In this sample, this clonotype turned up a few times. The chain combines TRBV18 with TRBJ1-3, with D possibly being TRBD1 (6 bases). Germline lookup yields CDR1 KGHSH and CDR2 LQKENI. The CDR3 has 13 amino acids. Trimming stripped 10 bases from V and 1 base from J, with 11 bases between. In DNA, the CDR3 is TGTGCCACCCATCAGGGGTCTGGAAACACCATATATTTT. This codes for CATHQGSGNTIYF.

The table lists this clonotype with a few counts. The rearrangement uses TRBV7-9 and TRBJ2-7, with a weak D call TRBD2 (5 bases). Germline V lookup: CDR1 SEHNR, CDR2 FQNEAQ (reference sequence). The CDR3 runs to 15 residues. V dropped 5 bases and J dropped 5 bases, with 19 bases sitting between them. The CDR3 sequence: CASSPTASYRDEQYF. CDR3 sequence (DNA): TGTGCCAGCAGCCCCACCGCTAGCTACCGGGACGAGCAGTACTTC.

This clonotype was seen a few times. This rearrangement joins TRBV20-1 to TRBJ2-7; D is undetermined. V gave up 3 bases and J gave up 0 bases, with 12 bases separating them. The CDR3 covers 14 residues. Germline-derived CDR1 and CDR2 are DFQATT and SNEGSKA (reference sequence). The chain's CDR3 is CSASHGLLSYEQYF. The CDR3 bases are TGCAGTGCTAGCCACGGTCTGCTCTCCTACGAGCAGTACTTC.

In this sample, this clonotype turned up a few times. The chain employs TRBV9 and TRBJ1-1, with D unclear. Germline V lookup: CDR1 SGDLS, CDR2 YYNGEE. The CDR3 contains 14 residues. V lost 0 bases and J lost 6, with 12 bases in between. CDR3 coding DNA: TGTGCCAGCAGCGTAGATGCTGCAACTTCTGAAGCTTTCTTT. Amino acid sequence: CASSVDAATSEAFF.

Only a few counts were recorded for this clonotype. V gene TRBV6-5 combines with J gene TRBJ2-1; 10 nucleotides agree with TRBD2. V was clipped by 6 bases and J by 7 bases; unmatched bases: 9. The CDR3 consists of 15 residues. CDR1 MNHEY and CDR2 SVGAGI come from the germline V gene. This CDR3 is CASSPKREGRNEQFF. CDR3 DNA: TGTGCCAGCAGCCCTAAGCGGGAGGGCCGGAATGAGCAGTTCTTC.

There are a few counts of this clonotype. This chain uses TRBV20-1 with TRBJ2-1; D remains ambiguous. CDR3 length: 14 residues. Germline CDR1 and CDR2: DFQATT and SNEGSKA (reference sequence). V lost 0 bases and J 8 bases, leaving 14 bases between the germline ends. As DNA, the CDR3 is TGCAGTGCTAGAGATCTCCGGGCCATCGATGAGCAGTTCTTC. This sequence encodes CSARDLRAIDEQFF.

The genes are TRBV2 and TRBJ2-2; possible D gene TRBD2, 6 bases. Deletions cut 6 bases from V and 5 bases from J, with 16 bases between. CDR1 SNHLY and CDR2 FYNNEI come from the germline V gene. This CDR3 comprises 15 residues. CDR3 bases: TGTGCCAGCAGCATAAGCGGGCTGGGGACCGGGGAGCTGTTTTTT. The encoded protein is CASSISGLGTGELFF.

This clonotype occurred many times. The rearrangement uses TRBV20-1 and TRBJ1-6, with a possible D match to TRBD1 (5 bases). The germline V gene encodes CDR1 DFQATT and CDR2 SNEGSKA (reference sequence). Trimming shortened V by 0 bases and J by 5 bases, and 14 bases separated the two germline ends. The length of the CDR3 is 16 residues. CDR3 DNA: TGCAGTGCTAGAGACCGGGGGAGCGTAAATAATTCACCCCTCCACTTT. Translating gives CSARDRGSVNNSPLHF.

This clonotype was detected a few times. This chain joins TRBV25-1 and TRBJ1-1, with D hard to call. Between the trimmed V and J ends, which lost 5 bases and 5 bases, there was a span of 12 bases. There are 13 residues in the CDR3. The germline V gene encodes CDR1 MGHDK and CDR2 SYGVNS. The CDR3 is CASSKPGWTEAFF. The CDR3 bases are TGTGCCAGCAGTAAGCCGGGGTGGACTGAAGCTTTCTTT.

V is TRBV7-2 and J is TRBJ2-1; possible D gene TRBD2, 6 bases. From germline, CDR1 is SGHTA and CDR2 FQGNSA. Trimming left V 3 bases short and J 4 bases short, with 13 bases between. The CDR3 spans 15 residues. CDR3 sequence reads: CASSLGLGRYNEQFF. CDR3 nucleotide sequence: TGTGCCAGCAGCTTGGGATTAGGGAGGTACAATGAGCAGTTCTTC.

This chain joins TRBV7-2 and TRBJ2-1; possibly TRBD2 for D (5 bases). Trimming took off 0 bases at V and 5 bases at J, with 8 bases between the two ends. From germline, CDR1 is SGHTA and CDR2 FQGNSA. The CDR3 length is 14 residues. CDR3 coding DNA: TGTGCCAGCAGCTTAGCGGGAGTAAACAATGAGCAGTTCTTC. Protein product: CASSLAGVNNEQFF.

This clonotype was picked up a small number of times. The chain couples TRBV5-5 to TRBJ2-1; possible D gene TRBD1, 6 bases. This CDR3 spans 16 amino acids. Trimming pared 1 base from V and 7 bases from J, leaving 18 bases between. CDR1 is SGHKS and CDR2 is YYEKEE in the germline V gene (reference sequence). CDR3 loop: CASSLLGGSEWNEQFF. The CDR3 DNA reads TGTGCCAGCAGCTTGTTAGGGGGATCCGAGTGGAATGAGCAGTTCTTC.

The chain joins TRBV5-1 to TRBJ1-4, with a weak D call TRBD1 (5 bases). Germline CDR1 and CDR2: SGHRS and YFSETQ. Trimming took off 0 bases at V and 9 bases at J, with 9 bases between the two ends. The CDR3 spans 13 residues. As DNA, the CDR3 is TGCGCCAGCAGCTTGGTCACGGGACAAAAACTGTTTTTT. The encoded protein is CASSLVTGQKLFF.

V and J are TRBV7-2 and TRBJ2-5; 10 bases are a match to TRBD1. V was clipped by 3 bases and J by 5 bases; unmatched bases: 3. The CDR3 is 14 residues long. Germline CDR1 is SGHTA and CDR2 is FQGNSA. CDR3 bases: TGTGCCAGCAGCTTGACAGGGGGCAAGGAGACCCAGTACTTC. Its translation is CASSLTGGKETQYF.

This clonotype was counted ten times or more. The chain has TRBV11-2 and TRBJ1-1, with 7 bases matching TRBD1. The trim removed 5 bases at V and 0 bases at J, leaving 6 bases unmatched. This CDR3 contains 15 residues. CDR1 is SGHAT, CDR2 FQNNGV, per germline. The CDR3 bases are TGTGCCAGCAGCCACGGACAGGTTCTGAACACTGAAGCTTTCTTT. Translated, it gives CASSHGQVLNTEAFF.

The gene calls are TRBV3-1 and TRBJ2-1; 10 bases agree with TRBD1. Germline CDR1 LGHDT, CDR2 YNNKEL (reference sequence). The CDR3 has 16 amino acids. V was clipped by 6 bases and J by 4 bases; unmatched bases: 9. CDR3 coding DNA: TGTGCCAGCAGGGGGGGGGGACAGGGGAAATACAATGAGCAGTTCTTC. Its translation is CASRGGGQGKYNEQFF.

V usage is TRBV24-1 and J usage is TRBJ2-2; D unresolved. The length of the CDR3 is 14 residues. Germline V gene sequence: CDR1 KGHDR, CDR2 SFDVKD. V was trimmed by 7 bases and J by 2 bases, leaving 10 bases between them. CDR3 sequence: CATRTDENTGELFF. CDR3 bases: TGTGCCACCAGGACCGACGAAAACACCGGGGAGCTGTTTTTT.

The rearrangement links TRBV6-5 to TRBJ1-6, with D possibly being TRBD1 (6 bases). This CDR3 region has 13 residues. V was cut by 6 bases and J by 12 bases, with 15 bases left in between. CDR1 and CDR2 from the germline V gene are MNHEY and SVGAGI. The chain's CDR3 is CASSRGTMGPLHF. Here the CDR3 DNA reads TGTGCCAGCAGCCGCGGGACAATGGGACCCCTCCACTTT.

The chain has TRBV20-1 and TRBJ2-1; the D gene could be TRBD1 or TRBD2 (5 bases each). The ends were cut back, 7 bases at V and 11 bases at J, with 18 bases in the middle. The CDR3 sequence is 12 residues long. The germline V gene has CDR1 DFQATT and CDR2 SNEGSKA (reference sequence). The CDR3 coding sequence is TGCAGTGGGGCAGAGGGACGTTGGCAGCAGTTCTTC. As protein: CSGAEGRWQQFF.